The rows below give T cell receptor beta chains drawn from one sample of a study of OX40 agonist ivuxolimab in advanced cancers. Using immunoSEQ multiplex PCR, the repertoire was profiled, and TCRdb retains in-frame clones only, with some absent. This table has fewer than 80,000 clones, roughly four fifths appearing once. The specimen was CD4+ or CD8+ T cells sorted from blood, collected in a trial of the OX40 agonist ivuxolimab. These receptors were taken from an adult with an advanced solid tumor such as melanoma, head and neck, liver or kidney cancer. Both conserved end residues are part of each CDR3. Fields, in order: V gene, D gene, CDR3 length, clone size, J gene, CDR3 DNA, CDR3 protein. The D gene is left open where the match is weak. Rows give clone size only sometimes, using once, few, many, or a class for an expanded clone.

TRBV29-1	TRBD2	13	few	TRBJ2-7	TGCAGCACCTCGAATAGCGGGGTCCACGAGCAGTACTTC	CSTSNSGVHEQYF
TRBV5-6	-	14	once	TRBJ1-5	TGTGCCAGCAGACAACAGGGAGGCGACCAGCCCCAGCATTTT	CASRQQGGDQPQHF
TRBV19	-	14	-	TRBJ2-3	TGTGCCAGTAGTATGACGGGGGCATCGGATACGCAGTATTTT	CASSMTGASDTQYF
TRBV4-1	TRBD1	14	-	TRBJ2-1	TGCGCCAGCAGCCAAGAGCTACAGGGGGCTGAGCAGTTCTTC	CASSQELQGAEQFF
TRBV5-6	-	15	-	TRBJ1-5	TGTGCCAGCAGCTTGGGACGGTCTTTCAATCAGCCCCAGCATTTT	CASSLGRSFNQPQHF
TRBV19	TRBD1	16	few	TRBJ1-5	TGTGCCAGTAGTATGCCCGGGACAGGGGTAGGTCAGCCCCAGCATTTT	CASSMPGTGVGQPQHF
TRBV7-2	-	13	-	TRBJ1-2	TGTGCCAGCAGCTCCAGTAGGGACGGGGGCTACACCTTC	CASSSSRDGGYTF
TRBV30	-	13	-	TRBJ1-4	TGTGCCTGGAGTAGGGATTTGGGTGAAAAACTGTTTTTT	CAWSRDLGEKLFF
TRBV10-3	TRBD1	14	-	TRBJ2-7	TGTGCCATCAGGAAAACAGGGGGCTCCTACGAGCAGTACTTC	CAIRKTGGSYEQYF
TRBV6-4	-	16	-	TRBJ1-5	TGTGCCAGCAGTGACGGTATGCGGGACTCAAATCAGCCCCAGCATTTT	CASSDGMRDSNQPQHF
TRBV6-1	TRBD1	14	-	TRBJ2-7	TGTGCCAGCAGGGAACAGGGGTCCTCCTACGAGCAGTACTTC	CASREQGSSYEQYF
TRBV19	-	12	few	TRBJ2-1	TGTGCCAGTAGTATAGACCCCAATGAGCAGTTCTTC	CASSIDPNEQFF
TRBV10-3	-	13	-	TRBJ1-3	TGTGCCATCAGTGAGGGTGCAGGAAACACCATATATTTT	CAISEGAGNTIYF
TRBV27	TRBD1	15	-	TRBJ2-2	TGTGCCAGCAGTACGGGACAGGGTTCCCCCGGGGAGCTGTTTTTT	CASSTGQGSPGELFF